These 10 T cell receptor beta chains were sequenced from one sample in a study of T cell changes during pregnancy in multiple sclerosis. Sequencing was performed with immunoSEQ multiplex PCR; in TCRdb, only in-frame clones are kept and a portion is missing. The sample shows approximately 50,000 clones, around 90% of them seen only once. The material sequenced was CD4+ T cells from peripheral blood mononuclear cells, taken after pregnancy. The receptors come from a female donor with multiple sclerosis, enrolled in a pregnancy study.

V and J are TRBV5-6 and TRBJ1-1; 7 bases line up with TRBD1. The length of the CDR3 is 16 residues. From germline, CDR1 is SGHDT and CDR2 YYEEEE. Losses at the gene ends were 4 bases for V and 0 bases for J; bases not matched to a gene: 9. The CDR3 nucleotides are TGTGCCAGCAGCACGCTGACAGGGTTAATGAACACTGAAGCTTTCTTT. Amino acids: CASSTLTGLMNTEAFF. The full variable domain, completed using reference TRBV5-6 and TRBJ1-1, is DAGVTQSPTHLIKTRGQQVTLRCSPKSGHDTVSWYQQALGQGPQFIFQYYEEEERQRGNFPDRFSGHQFPNYSSELNVNALLLGDSALYLCASSTLTGLMNTEAFFGQGTRLTVV.

CDR3 in amino acids: CASGIGTSADTQYF. The CDR3 coding sequence is TGTGCTAGTGGTATAGGGACTAGTGCGGATACGCAGTATTTT. The chain recombines TRBV12-5 with TRBJ2-3; TRBD2 aligns across 8 bases. J gave up 6 bases and V 5 bases, and 7 bases lay outside the gene matches. Germline CDR1 and CDR2: LGHNT and FRNRAP. The CDR3 is made up of 14 amino acids.

DNA for the CDR3: TGTGCCAGCAGTTTAGGGACAGGGGGTTTGAGAGAGCAGTACTTC. It encodes CASSLGTGGLREQYF. The V and J genes are TRBV28 and TRBJ2-7, with TRBD1 matching 11 bases. Germline loops: CDR1 MDHEN, CDR2 SYDVKM. The CDR3 contains 15 residues. J gave up 7 bases and V 2 bases, and 7 bases lay outside the gene matches.

This clone occurred once. The chain uses TRBV27 and TRBJ2-7, with D perhaps matching TRBD1 (7 bases). Germline CDR1 reads MNHEY; CDR2 reads SMNVEV (reference sequence). The V end was cut by 5 bases, the J end by 5 bases, with 25 bases between. The CDR3 has 17 amino acids. The DNA of the CDR3 is TGTGCCAGCAGTCCCAGAATGACAGGGCAACTAGCCCACGAGCAGTACTTC. Protein: CASSPRMTGQLAHEQYF.

The chain uses TRBV10-2 and TRBJ2-5; 12 bases line up with TRBD2. The CDR3 has 15 residues. Trimming cost V 7 bases and J 2 bases; bases outside gene matches: 5. Germline CDR1 WSHSY, CDR2 SAAADI. The CDR3 bases are TGCGCCAGCAAAGGGACTAGCGGGCTACAAGAGACCCAGTACTTC. Translation gives CASKGTSGLQETQYF.

The chain is built from TRBV4-1 and TRBJ2-5, with 9 bases lining up with TRBD1. J lost 5 bases, V lost 2 bases, and 12 bases had no gene match. There are 17 residues in the CDR3. Germline V gives CDR1 MGHRA, CDR2 YSYEKL. CDR3 sequence (DNA): TGCGCCAGCAGCCAACTCTCCCCGGGACAGGGAGGGGAGACCCAGTACTTC. Translation: CASSQLSPGQGGETQYF.

The CDR3 DNA reads as TGTGCCAGCAGCTCCTCGGGGGAGCAGTACTTC. Encoded protein: CASSSSGEQYF. The gene calls are TRBV7-9 and TRBJ2-7; D perhaps matches TRBD2 (5 bases). V was trimmed by 4 bases and J by 7 bases, leaving 8 bases between them. In germline, CDR1 is SEHNR, CDR2 FQNEAQ (reference sequence). The CDR3 length is 11 residues.

The V call is TRBV30, the J call TRBJ1-5, with D perhaps TRBD1 (5 bases). Germline V gene data show CDR1 as GTSNPN and CDR2 as SVGIG (reference sequence). Trimming removed 2 bases at V and 1 base at J, with 6 bases between. The CDR3 has 13 amino acids. The CDR3 coding sequence is TGTGCCTGGAGTTCAGGGAGCAATCAGCCCCAGCATTTT. This encodes CAWSSGSNQPQHF.

This chain connects TRBV18 to TRBJ2-1; 8 bases are a match to TRBD2. The CDR3 covers 16 residues. Germline V gene data show CDR1 as KGHSH and CDR2 as LQKENI. J was trimmed by 6 bases and V by 0 bases; bases with no gene match: 7. The CDR3 here is CASSPPNSGIRNEQFF. CDR3 DNA sequence: TGTGCCAGCTCACCACCGAATAGCGGGATCCGCAATGAGCAGTTCTTC.

The chain recombines TRBV21-1 with TRBJ2-4; TRBD2, the table's D call, was not compared with the DNA. TRBV21-1 is tagged as a pseudogene. The CDR3 consists of 18 residues. The DNA of the CDR3 is TGTGCCAGCAGCAATAAACTAGCGGGAGAATTAGCCAAAAACATTCAGTACTTC. This gives the protein CASSNKLAGELAKNIQYF.